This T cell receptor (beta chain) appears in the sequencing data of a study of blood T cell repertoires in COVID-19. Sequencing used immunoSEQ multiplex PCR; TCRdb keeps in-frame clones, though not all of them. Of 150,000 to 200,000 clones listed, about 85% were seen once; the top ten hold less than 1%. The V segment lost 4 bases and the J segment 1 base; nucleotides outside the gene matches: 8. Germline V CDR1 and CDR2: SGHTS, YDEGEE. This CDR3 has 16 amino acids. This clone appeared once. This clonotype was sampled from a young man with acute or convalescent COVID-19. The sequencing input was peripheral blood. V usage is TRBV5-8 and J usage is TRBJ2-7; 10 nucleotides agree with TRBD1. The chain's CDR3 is CASSPDRGHISYEQYF. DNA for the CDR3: TGTGCCAGCAGCCCCGACAGGGGGCATATTTCCTACGAGCAGTACTTC.